Given below is one T cell receptor beta chain in context. Its antigen is undetermined. The CDR3 has 12 residues. In germline, CDR1 is GTSNPN, CDR2 SVGIG (reference sequence). The V gene lost 6 bases and the J gene lost 3 bases, with 12 bases spanning the gap. These data come from a study of cytomegalovirus exposure and HLA in healthy donors. Study-level results: The authors listed about 170 TCR beta chains as cytomegalovirus-associated.

60 Vbeta and 13 Jbeta primers were used in PCR. Sequenced by immunoSEQ multiplex PCR; TCRdb stores in-frame clones only, minus some. This table holds some 190,000 clones, roughly 82% found once. What was sequenced was PBMCs. The origin of this receptor is a middle-aged man in good health and CMV-seronegative. This chain links TRBV30 with TRBJ2-7; the D is unclear. This CDR3 reads CACGQERYEQYF. CDR3 in DNA: TGTGCCTGCGGCCAGGAACGCTACGAGCAGTACTTC.